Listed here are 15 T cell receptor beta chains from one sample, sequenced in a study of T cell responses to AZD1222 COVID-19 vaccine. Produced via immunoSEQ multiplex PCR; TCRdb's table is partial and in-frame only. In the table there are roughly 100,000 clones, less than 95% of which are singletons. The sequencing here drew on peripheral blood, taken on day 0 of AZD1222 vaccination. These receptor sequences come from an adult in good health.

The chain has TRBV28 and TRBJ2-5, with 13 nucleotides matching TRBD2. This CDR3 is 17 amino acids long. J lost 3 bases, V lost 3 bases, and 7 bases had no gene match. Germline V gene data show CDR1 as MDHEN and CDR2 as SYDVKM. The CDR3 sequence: CASSLRGLAGLKETQYF. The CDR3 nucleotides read TGTGCCAGCAGTTTGAGGGGACTAGCGGGGCTTAAAGAGACCCAGTACTTC.

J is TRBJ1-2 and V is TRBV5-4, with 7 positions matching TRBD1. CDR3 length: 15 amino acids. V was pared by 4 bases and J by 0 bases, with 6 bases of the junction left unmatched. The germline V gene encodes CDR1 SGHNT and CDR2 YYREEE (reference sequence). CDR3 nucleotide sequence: TGTGCCAGCAGCATACAGGGGATTGCTAACTATGGCTACACCTTC. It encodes CASSIQGIANYGYTF.

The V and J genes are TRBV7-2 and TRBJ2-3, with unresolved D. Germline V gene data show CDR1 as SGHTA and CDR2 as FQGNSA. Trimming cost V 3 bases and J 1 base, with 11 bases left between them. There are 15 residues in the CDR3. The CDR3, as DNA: TGTGCCAGCAGCTTTCAGAGGAGCGGCACAGATACGCAGTATTTT. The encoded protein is CASSFQRSGTDTQYF.

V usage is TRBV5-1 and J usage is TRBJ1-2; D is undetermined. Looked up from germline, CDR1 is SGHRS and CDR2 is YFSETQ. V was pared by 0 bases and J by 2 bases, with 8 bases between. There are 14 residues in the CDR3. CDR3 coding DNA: TGCGCCAGCAGCTTGGGGGTAGACAACTATGGCTACACCTTC. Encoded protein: CASSLGVDNYGYTF.

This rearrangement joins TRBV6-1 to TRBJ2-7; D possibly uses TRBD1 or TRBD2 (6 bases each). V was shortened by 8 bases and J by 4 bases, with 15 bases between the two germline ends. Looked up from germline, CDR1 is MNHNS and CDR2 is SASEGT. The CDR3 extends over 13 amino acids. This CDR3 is CASGSGANYEQYF. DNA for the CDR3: TGTGCCAGCGGGTCGGGGGCGAATTACGAGCAGTACTTC.

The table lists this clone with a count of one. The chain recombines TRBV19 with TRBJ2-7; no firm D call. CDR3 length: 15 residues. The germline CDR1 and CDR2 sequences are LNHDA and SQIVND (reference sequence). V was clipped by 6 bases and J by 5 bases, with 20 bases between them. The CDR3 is CASSHTSSDRNEQYF. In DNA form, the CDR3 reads TGTGCCAGTAGCCATACTTCGAGTGATCGGAACGAGCAGTACTTC.

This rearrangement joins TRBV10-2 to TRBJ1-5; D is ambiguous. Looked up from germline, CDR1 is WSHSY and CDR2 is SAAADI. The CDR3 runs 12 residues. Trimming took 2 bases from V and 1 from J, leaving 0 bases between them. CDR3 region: CASSESNQPQHF. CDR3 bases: TGCGCCAGCAGTGAGAGCAATCAGCCCCAGCATTTT.

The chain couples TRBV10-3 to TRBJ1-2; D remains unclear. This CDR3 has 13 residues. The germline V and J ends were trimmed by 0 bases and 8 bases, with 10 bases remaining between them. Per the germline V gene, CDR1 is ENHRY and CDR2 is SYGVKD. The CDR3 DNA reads TGTGCCATCAGTGAGTCAGGGTTGAAGGGCTACACCTTC. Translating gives CAISESGLKGYTF.

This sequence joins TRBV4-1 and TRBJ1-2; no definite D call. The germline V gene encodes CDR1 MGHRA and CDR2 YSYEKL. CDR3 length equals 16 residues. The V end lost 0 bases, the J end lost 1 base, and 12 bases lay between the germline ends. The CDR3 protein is CASSQDPPDGNYGYTF. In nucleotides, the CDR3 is TGCGCCAGCAGCCAAGATCCCCCTGACGGTAACTATGGCTACACCTTC.

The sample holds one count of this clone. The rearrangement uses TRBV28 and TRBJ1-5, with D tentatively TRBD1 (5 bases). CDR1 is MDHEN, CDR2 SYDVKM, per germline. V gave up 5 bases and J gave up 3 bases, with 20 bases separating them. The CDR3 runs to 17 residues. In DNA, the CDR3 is TGTGCCAGCAGTCTCTACCTCCAGGGAGGGTACAATCAGCCCCAGCATTTT. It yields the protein CASSLYLQGGYNQPQHF.

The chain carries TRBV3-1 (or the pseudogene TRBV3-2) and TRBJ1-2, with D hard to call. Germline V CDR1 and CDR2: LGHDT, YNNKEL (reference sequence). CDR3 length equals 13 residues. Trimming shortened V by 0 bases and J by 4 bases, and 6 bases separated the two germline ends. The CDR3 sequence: CASSQDATYGYTF. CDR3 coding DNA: TGTGCCAGCAGCCAAGATGCTACCTATGGCTACACCTTC.

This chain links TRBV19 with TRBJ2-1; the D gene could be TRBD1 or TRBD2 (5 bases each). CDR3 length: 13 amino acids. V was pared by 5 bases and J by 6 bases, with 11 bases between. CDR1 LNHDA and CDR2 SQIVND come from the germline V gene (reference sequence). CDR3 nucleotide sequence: TGTGCCAGTAGTTTTGGGGACCGCAATGAGCAGTTCTTC. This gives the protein CASSFGDRNEQFF.

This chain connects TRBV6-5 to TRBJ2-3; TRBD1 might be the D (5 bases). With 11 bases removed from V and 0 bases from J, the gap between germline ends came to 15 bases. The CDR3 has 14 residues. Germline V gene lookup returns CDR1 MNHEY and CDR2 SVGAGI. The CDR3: CAAGWLGSTDTQYF. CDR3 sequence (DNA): TGTGCCGCAGGGTGGTTGGGTAGCACAGATACGCAGTATTTT.

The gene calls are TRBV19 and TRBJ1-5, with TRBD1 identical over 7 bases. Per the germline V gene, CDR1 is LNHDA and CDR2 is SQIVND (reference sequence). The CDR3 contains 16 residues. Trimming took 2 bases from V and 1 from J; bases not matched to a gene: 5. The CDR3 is CASSIRQGVSNQPQHF. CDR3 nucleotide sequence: TGTGCCAGTAGTATAAGACAGGGTGTCAGCAATCAGCCCCAGCATTTT.

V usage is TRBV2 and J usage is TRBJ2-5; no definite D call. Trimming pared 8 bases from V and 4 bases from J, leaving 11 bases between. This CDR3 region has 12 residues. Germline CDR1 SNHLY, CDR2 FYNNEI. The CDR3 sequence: CASVGIGETQYF. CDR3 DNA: TGTGCCAGCGTAGGGATAGGAGAGACCCAGTACTTC.